The T cell receptor (beta chain) under discussion was sequenced for a study of post-analysis software for immune sequencing data. Study-level background: Relapsing-remitting, secondary progressive and progressive-relapsing courses of multiple sclerosis were included.

Findings and caveats of the study: Batch-matched samples strongly co-clustered by F measure. About 5 TRBV segments occurring more often in patients than controls included TRBV5-6, TRBV5-1 and TRBV20-1. Comparison with controls showed significantly lower normalized Chao1 diversity in multiple sclerosis patients.

In the case of this clonotype: Its antigen remains unidentified.

Trimming removed 4 bases from V and 2 bases from J; junction bases left unmatched: 9. CDR3 length: 16 residues. TCR beta libraries were prepared from cDNA with unique molecular identifiers. One entry per CDR3 protein, called by TCRdb with MiXCR from the PCR reads. The repertoire holds approximately 400,000 distinct CDR3 sequences, with around 37% as singletons. The receptor comes from a girl aged 5-17 years with multiple sclerosis. Sequences were obtained from blood. The genes are TRBV12-3 or TRBV12-4 and TRBJ2-5; 8 nucleotides match TRBD2. The CDR3 DNA follows: TGTGCCAGCAGTTCCCAATTAGCGGGGCCTCAAGAGACCCAGTACTTC. Its protein is CASSSQLAGPQETQYF.